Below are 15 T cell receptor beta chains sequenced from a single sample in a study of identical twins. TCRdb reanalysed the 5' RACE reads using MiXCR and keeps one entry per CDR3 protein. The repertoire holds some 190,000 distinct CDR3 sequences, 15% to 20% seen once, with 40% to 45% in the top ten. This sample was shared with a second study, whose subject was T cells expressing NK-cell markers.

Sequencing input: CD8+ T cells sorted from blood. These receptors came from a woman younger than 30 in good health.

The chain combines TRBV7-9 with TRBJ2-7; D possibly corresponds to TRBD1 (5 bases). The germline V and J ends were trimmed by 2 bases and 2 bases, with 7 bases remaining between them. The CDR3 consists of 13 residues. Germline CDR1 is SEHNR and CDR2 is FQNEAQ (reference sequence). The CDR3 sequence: CASSLFRAYEQYF. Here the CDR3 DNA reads TGTGCCAGCAGCTTATTCAGGGCCTACGAGCAGTACTTC.

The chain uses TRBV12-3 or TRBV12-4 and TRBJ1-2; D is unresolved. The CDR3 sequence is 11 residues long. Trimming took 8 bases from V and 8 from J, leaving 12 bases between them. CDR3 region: CASGPDKGYTF. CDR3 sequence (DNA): TGTGCCAGCGGCCCCGACAAGGGCTACACCTTC.

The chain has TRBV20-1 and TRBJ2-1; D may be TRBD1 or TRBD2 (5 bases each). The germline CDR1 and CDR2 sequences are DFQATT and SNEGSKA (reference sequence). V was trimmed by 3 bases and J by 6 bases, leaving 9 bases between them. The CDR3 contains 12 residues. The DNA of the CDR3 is TGCAGTGCTAGGGGGGACGGCAATGAGCAGTTCTTC. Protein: CSARGDGNEQFF.

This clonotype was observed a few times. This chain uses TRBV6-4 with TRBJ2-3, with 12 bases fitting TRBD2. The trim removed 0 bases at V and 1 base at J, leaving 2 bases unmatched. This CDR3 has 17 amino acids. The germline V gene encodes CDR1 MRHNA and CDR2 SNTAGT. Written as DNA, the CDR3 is TGTGCCAGCAGTGACTCTCCTAGCGGGGGGGGCACAGATACGCAGTATTTT. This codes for CASSDSPSGGGTDTQYF.

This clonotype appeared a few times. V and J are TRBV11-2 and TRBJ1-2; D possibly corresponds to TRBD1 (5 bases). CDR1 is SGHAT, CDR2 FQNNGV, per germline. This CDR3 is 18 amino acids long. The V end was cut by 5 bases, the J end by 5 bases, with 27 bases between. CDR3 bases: TGTGCCAGCAGCCTAGGGACGGACGGACCTCATGAAACGTATGGCTACACCTTC. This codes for CASSLGTDGPHETYGYTF. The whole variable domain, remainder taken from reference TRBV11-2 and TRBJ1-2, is EAGVAQSPRYKIIEKRQSVAFWCNPISGHATLYWYQQILGQGPKLLIQFQNNGVVDDSQLPKDRFSAERLKGVDSTLKIQPAKLEDSAVYLCASSLGTDGPHETYGYTFGSGTRLTVV.

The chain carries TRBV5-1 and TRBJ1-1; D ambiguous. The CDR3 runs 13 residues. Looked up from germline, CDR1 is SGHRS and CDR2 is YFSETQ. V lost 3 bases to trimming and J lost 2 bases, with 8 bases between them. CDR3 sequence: CASSSLVNTEAFF. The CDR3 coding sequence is TGCGCCAGCAGCTCTTTGGTCAACACTGAAGCTTTCTTT.

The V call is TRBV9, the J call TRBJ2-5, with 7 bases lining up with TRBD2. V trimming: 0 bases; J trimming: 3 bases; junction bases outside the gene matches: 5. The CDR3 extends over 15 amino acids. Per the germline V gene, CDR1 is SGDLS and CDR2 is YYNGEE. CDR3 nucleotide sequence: TGTGCCAGCAGCGTAGATGGGGAGGGAGAAGAGACCCAGTACTTC. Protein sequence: CASSVDGEGEETQYF.

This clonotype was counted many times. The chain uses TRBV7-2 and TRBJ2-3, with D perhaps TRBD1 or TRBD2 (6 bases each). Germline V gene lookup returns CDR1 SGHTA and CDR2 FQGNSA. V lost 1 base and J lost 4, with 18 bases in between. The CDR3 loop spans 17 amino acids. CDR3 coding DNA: TGTGCCAGCAGCTTAGTCGTTCGGGGGCGACTATCAGATACGCAGTATTTT. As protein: CASSLVVRGRLSDTQYF.

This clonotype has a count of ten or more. The CDR3 protein is CASSRLLGRGFEAFF. The CDR3 region has the DNA TGTGCCAGCAGCCGGTTGTTGGGCAGGGGTTTTGAAGCTTTCTTT. The chain has TRBV7-6 and TRBJ1-1; D possibly corresponds to TRBD1 (6 bases). This CDR3 comprises 15 residues. Per germline, CDR1 SGHVS and CDR2 FNYEAQ. Trimming took off 5 bases at V and 7 bases at J, with 20 bases between the two ends.

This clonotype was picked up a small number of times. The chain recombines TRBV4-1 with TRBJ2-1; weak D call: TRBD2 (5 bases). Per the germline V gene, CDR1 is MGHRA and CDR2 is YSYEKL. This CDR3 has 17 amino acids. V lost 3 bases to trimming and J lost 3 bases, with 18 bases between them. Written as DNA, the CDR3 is TGCGCCAGCAGCCAGGCAACCTGGCGGGCAGACTACAATGAGCAGTTCTTC. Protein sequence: CASSQATWRADYNEQFF.

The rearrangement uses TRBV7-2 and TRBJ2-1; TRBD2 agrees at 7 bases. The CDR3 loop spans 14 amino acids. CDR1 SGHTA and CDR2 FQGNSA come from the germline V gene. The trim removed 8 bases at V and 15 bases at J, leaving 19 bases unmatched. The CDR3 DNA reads TGTGCCAGCTCCCCCCGGGTGGCTAGCGGTTGGCTGTTCTTC. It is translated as CASSPRVASGWLFF.

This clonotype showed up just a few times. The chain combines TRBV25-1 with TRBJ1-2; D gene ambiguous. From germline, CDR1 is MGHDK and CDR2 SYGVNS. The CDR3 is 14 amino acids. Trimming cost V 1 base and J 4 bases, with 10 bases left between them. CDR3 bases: TGTGCCAGCAGTGAATCCCCGGGTATCTATGGCTACACCTTC. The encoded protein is CASSESPGIYGYTF.

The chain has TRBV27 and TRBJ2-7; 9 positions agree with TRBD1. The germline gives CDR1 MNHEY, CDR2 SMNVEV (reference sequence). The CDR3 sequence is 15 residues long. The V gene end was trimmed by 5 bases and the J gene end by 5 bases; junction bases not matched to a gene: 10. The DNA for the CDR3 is TGTGCCAGCAGTCTGATAGGACAGGGGTCCCACGAGCAGTACTTC. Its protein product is CASSLIGQGSHEQYF.

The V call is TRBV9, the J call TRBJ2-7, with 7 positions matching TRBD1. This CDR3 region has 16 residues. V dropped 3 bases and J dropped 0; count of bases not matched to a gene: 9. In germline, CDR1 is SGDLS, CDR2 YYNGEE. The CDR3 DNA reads TGTGCCAGCAGCGCGACGGGACAGACTCCCTCCTACGAGCAGTACTTC. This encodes CASSATGQTPSYEQYF.

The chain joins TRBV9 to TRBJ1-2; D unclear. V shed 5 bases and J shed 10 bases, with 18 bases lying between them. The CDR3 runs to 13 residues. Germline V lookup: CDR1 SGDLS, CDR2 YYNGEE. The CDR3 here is CASRSTSGSDYTF. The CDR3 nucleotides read TGTGCCAGCAGGTCAACGTCCGGCAGTGACTACACCTTC. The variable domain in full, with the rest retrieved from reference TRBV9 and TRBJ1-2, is DSGVTQTPKHLITATGQRVTLRCSPRSGDLSVYWYQQSLDQGLQFLIQYYNGEERAKGNILERFSAQQFPDLHSELNLSSLELGDSALYFCASRSTSGSDYTFGSGTRLTVV.